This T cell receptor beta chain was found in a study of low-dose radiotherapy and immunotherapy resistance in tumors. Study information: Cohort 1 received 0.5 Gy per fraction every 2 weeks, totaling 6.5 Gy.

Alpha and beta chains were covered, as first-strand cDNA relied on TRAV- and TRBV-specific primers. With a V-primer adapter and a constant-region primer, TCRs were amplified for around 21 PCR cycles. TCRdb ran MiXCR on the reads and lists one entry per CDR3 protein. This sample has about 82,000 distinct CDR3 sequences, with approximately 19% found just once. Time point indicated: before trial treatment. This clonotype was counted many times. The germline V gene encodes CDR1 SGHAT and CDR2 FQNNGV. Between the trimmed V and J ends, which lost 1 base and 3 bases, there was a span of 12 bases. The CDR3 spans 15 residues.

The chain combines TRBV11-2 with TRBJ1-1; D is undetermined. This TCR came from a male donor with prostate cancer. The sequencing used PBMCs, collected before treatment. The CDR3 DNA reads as TGTGCCAGCAGCTTAGGCGCAGAAAGATACACTGAAGCTTTCTTT. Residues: CASSLGAERYTEAFF.